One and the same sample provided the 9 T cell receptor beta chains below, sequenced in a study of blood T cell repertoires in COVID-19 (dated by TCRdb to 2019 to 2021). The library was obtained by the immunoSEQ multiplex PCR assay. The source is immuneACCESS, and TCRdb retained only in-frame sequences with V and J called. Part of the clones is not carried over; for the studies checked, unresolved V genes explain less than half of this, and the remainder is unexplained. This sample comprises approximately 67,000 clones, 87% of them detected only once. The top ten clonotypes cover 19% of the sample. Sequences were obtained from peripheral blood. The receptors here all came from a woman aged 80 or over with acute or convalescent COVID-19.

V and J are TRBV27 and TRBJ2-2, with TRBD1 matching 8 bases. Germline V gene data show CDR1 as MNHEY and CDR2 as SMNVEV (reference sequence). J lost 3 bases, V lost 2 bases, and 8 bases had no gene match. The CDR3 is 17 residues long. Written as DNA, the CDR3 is TGTGCCAGCAGTTTAGTACCAGGGGGCGCGGACACCGGGGAGCTGTTTTTT. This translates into CASSLVPGGADTGELFF.

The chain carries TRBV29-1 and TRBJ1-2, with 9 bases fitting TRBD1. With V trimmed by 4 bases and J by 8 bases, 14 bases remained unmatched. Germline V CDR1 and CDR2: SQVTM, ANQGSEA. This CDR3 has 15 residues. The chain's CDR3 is CSVGVGQGLLYGYTF. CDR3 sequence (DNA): TGCAGCGTTGGAGTGGGACAGGGCCTGCTCTACGGCTACACCTTC.

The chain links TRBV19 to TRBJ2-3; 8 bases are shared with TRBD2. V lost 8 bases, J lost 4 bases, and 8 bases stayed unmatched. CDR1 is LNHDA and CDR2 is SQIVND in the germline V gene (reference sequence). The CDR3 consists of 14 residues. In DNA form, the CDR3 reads TGTGCCAGTCGGACCAGCGGGGGTGCAGATACGCAGTATTTT. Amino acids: CASRTSGGADTQYF.

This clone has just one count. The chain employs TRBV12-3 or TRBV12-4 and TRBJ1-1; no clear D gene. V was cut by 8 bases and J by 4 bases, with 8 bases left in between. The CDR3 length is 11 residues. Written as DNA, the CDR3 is TGTGCCAGCCGTTACGGCACTGAAGCTTTCTTT. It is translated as CASRYGTEAFF.

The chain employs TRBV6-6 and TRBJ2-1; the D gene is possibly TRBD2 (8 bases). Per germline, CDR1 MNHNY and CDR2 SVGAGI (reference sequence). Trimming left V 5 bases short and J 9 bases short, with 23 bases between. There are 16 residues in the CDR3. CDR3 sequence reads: CASSRRGLAGMGEQFF. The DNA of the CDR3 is TGTGCCAGCAGTCGAAGGGGGCTAGCGGGCATGGGTGAGCAGTTCTTC.

Written as DNA, the CDR3 is TGTGCCTGGAGTCCGATAACCGGGACAGGAGCCTACGAGCAGTACTTC. Protein product: CAWSPITGTGAYEQYF. J is TRBJ2-7 and V is TRBV30, with TRBD1 matching over 8 bases. V shed 2 bases and J 2 bases; nucleotides not matched to a gene: 11. In germline, CDR1 is GTSNPN, CDR2 SVGIG (reference sequence). The length of the CDR3 is 16 residues. Using reference TRBV30 and TRBJ2-7 for the parts outside the CDR3, the full variable domain is SQTIHQWPATLVQPVGSPLSLECTVEGTSNPNLYWYRQAAGRGLQLLFYSVGIGQISSEVPQNLSASRPQDRQFILSSKKLLLSDSGFYLCAWSPITGTGAYEQYFGPGTRLTVT.

The chain's CDR3 is CATSRDRGAYEQYF. Here the CDR3 DNA reads TGTGCCACCAGCAGAGATCGGGGGGCGTACGAGCAGTACTTC. V usage is TRBV15 and J usage is TRBJ2-7, with D possibly matching TRBD2 (7 bases). The V and J ends lost 0 bases and 4 bases respectively, with 10 bases between them. Looked up from germline, CDR1 is LNHNV and CDR2 is YYDKDF (reference sequence). The CDR3 contains 14 residues.

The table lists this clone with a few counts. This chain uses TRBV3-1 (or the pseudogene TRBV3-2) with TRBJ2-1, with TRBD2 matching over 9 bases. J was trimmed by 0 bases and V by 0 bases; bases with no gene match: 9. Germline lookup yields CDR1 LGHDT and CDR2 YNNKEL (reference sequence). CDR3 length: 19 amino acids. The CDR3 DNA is TGTGCCAGCAGCCAAGACAGGGGTAGCGGGGGCGGCTCCTACAATGAGCAGTTCTTC. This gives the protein CASSQDRGSGGGSYNEQFF.

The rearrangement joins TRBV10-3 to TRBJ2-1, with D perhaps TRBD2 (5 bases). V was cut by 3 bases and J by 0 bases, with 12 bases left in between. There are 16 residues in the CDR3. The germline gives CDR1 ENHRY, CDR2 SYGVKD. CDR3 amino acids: CAISDLRESSYNEQFF. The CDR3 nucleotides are TGTGCCATCAGTGATTTGAGGGAAAGCTCCTACAATGAGCAGTTCTTC.